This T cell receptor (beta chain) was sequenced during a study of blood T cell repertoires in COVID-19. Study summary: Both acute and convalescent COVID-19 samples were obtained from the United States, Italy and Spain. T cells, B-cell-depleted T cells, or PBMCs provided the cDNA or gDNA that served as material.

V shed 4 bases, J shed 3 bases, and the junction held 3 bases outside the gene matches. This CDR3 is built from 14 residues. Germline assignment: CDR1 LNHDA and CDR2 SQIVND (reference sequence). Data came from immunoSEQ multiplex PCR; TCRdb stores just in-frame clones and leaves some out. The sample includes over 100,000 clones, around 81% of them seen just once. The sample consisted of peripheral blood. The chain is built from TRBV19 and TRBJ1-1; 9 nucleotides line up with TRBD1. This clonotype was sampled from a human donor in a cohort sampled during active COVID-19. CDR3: CASSRDRVDTEAFF. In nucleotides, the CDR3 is TGTGCCAGTAGTAGGGACAGGGTAGACACTGAAGCTTTCTTT. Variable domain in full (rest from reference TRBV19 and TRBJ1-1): DGGITQSPKYLFRKEGQNVTLSCEQNLNHDAMYWYRQDPGQGLRLIYYSQIVNDFQKGDIAEGYSVSREKKESFPLTVTSAQKNPTAFYLCASSRDRVDTEAFFGQGTRLTVV.